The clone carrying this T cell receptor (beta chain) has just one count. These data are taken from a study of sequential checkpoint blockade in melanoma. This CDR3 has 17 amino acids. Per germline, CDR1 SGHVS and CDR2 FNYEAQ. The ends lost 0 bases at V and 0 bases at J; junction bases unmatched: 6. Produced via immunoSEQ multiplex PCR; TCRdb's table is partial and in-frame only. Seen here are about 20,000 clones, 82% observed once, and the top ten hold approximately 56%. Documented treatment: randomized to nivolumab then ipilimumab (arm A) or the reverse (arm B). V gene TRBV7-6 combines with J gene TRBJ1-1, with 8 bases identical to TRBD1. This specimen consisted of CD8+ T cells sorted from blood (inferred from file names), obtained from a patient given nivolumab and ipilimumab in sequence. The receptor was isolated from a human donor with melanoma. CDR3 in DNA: TGTGCCAGCAGCTTAGCGGACAGGGTTATGGTGAACACTGAAGCTTTCTTT. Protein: CASSLADRVMVNTEAFF.